The 4 T cell receptor beta chains reported below all come from one sample, sequenced in a study of identical twins. MiXCR, run by TCRdb on the 5' RACE reads, gives a single entry per CDR3 protein. The table has some 560,000 distinct CDR3 sequences, over 8.5% seen once. This sample was also put to use in a study of yellow fever vaccine responses in identical twins.

The sequenced sample consisted of PBMCs. Receptor source: a woman aged 18-29 years in good health.

This clonotype appeared a few times. DNA of the CDR3: TGCAGTGCTAGAGATCGGACTAGCGGGAGCGATGAGCAGTTCTTC. Translated, it gives CSARDRTSGSDEQFF. This chain joins TRBV20-1 and TRBJ2-1; 13 bases line up with TRBD2. This CDR3 spans 15 amino acids. The J segment lost 8 bases and the V segment lost 0 bases, leaving 4 bases of the junction unmatched. CDR1 and CDR2 from the germline V gene are DFQATT and SNEGSKA (reference sequence).

The CDR3 reads CSASETSSTDTQYF. The CDR3 region has the DNA TGCAGTGCTAGTGAGACTAGTAGCACAGATACGCAGTATTTT. V gene TRBV20-1 combines with J gene TRBJ2-3; D may be TRBD2 (6 bases). The CDR3 is 14 amino acids. The ends were cut back, 3 bases at V and 0 bases at J, with 10 bases in the middle. Germline CDR1 reads DFQATT; CDR2 reads SNEGSKA (reference sequence).

The sample holds a few counts of this clonotype. The CDR3 DNA follows: TGTGCCAGCAGCTTACAGGGGCCAGCATACAATGAGCAGTTCTTC. Translating it yields CASSLQGPAYNEQFF. The chain uses TRBV7-2 and TRBJ2-1, with D maybe TRBD1 (6 bases). Trimming left V 2 bases short and J 4 bases short, with 12 bases between. The V gene's germline CDR1 is SGHTA and CDR2 FQGNSA. The CDR3 loop spans 15 amino acids. The whole variable domain, filled in from reference TRBV7-2 and TRBJ2-1, reads GAGVSQSPSNKVTEKGKDVELRCDPISGHTALYWYRQSLGQGLEFLIYFQGNSAPDKSGLPSDRFSAERTGGSVSTLTIQRTQQEDSAVYLCASSLQGPAYNEQFFGPGTRLTVL.

This clonotype was detected a few times. This chain connects TRBV14 to TRBJ2-1; D not certain. Germline CDR1 is SGHDN and CDR2 is FVKESK. With 1 base removed from V and 2 bases from J, the gap between germline ends came to 12 bases. The length of the CDR3 is 16 residues. For the CDR3, the DNA is TGTGCCAGCAGCCAAGTTTACCAAAACCCCTACAATGAGCAGTTCTTC. It translates to CASSQVYQNPYNEQFF.